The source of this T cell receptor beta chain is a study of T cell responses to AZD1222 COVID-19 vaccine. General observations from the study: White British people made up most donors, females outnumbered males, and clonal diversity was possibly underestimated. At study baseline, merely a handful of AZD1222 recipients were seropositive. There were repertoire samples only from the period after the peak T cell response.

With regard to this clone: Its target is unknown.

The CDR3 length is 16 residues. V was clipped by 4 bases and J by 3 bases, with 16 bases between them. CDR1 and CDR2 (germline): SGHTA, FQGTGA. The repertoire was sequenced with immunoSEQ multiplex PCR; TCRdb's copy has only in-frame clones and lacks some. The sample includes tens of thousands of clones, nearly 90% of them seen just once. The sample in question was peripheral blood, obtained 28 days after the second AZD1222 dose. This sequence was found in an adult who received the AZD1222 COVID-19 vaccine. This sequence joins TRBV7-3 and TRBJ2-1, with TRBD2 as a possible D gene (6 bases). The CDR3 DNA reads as TGTGCCAGCAGCTCCCAATCCCGGGACTTCTACAATGAGCAGTTCTTC. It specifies CASSSQSRDFYNEQFF.